One TCR beta chain is described in this entry. Trimming removed 6 bases at V and 5 bases at J, with 8 bases between. The CDR3 length is 11 residues. The sample comes from a study of blood T cells in healthy people across ages. Using a J-beta primer mix together with a sample-barcoded 5' primer, a second PCR was run for roughly 7 to 11 cycles. MiXCR, applied by TCRdb to the 5' RACE reads, yields one record per CDR3 protein. The sample includes approximately 960,000 distinct CDR3 sequences, 29% of them seen just once. These records were also assigned to another study, of T cells of mothers and their children. From that study: Each mother gave over 8.5 million TCR beta CDR3 reads; each child, about 2.9 million.

The sequenced material came from blood. This chain uses TRBV12-3 or TRBV12-4 with TRBJ2-7; D may be TRBD2 (5 bases). The source of this sequence is a woman aged 40 to 50 in good health. CDR3 protein: CASSTSHEQYF. CDR3 DNA: TGTGCCAGCAGCACTAGTCACGAGCAGTACTTC.